This TCR beta chain was recovered during a study of blood T cell repertoires in COVID-19. Generated by immunoSEQ multiplex PCR, the TCRdb table keeps only in-frame clones and is missing some. The sample has approximately 94,000 clones; 87% are singletons. The CDR3 is 9 residues long. Trimming cost V 11 bases and J 5 bases, with 6 bases left between them. Germline CDR1 is MNHEY and CDR2 is SMNVEV (reference sequence). This TCR was recovered from a man aged 30 to 39 in a cohort sampled during active COVID-19. Specimen: peripheral blood. The chain combines TRBV27 with TRBJ2-5; possibly TRBD2 for D (6 bases). The CDR3 protein is CAGGETQYF. In nucleotides, the CDR3 is TGTGCCGGGGGGGAGACCCAGTACTTC.